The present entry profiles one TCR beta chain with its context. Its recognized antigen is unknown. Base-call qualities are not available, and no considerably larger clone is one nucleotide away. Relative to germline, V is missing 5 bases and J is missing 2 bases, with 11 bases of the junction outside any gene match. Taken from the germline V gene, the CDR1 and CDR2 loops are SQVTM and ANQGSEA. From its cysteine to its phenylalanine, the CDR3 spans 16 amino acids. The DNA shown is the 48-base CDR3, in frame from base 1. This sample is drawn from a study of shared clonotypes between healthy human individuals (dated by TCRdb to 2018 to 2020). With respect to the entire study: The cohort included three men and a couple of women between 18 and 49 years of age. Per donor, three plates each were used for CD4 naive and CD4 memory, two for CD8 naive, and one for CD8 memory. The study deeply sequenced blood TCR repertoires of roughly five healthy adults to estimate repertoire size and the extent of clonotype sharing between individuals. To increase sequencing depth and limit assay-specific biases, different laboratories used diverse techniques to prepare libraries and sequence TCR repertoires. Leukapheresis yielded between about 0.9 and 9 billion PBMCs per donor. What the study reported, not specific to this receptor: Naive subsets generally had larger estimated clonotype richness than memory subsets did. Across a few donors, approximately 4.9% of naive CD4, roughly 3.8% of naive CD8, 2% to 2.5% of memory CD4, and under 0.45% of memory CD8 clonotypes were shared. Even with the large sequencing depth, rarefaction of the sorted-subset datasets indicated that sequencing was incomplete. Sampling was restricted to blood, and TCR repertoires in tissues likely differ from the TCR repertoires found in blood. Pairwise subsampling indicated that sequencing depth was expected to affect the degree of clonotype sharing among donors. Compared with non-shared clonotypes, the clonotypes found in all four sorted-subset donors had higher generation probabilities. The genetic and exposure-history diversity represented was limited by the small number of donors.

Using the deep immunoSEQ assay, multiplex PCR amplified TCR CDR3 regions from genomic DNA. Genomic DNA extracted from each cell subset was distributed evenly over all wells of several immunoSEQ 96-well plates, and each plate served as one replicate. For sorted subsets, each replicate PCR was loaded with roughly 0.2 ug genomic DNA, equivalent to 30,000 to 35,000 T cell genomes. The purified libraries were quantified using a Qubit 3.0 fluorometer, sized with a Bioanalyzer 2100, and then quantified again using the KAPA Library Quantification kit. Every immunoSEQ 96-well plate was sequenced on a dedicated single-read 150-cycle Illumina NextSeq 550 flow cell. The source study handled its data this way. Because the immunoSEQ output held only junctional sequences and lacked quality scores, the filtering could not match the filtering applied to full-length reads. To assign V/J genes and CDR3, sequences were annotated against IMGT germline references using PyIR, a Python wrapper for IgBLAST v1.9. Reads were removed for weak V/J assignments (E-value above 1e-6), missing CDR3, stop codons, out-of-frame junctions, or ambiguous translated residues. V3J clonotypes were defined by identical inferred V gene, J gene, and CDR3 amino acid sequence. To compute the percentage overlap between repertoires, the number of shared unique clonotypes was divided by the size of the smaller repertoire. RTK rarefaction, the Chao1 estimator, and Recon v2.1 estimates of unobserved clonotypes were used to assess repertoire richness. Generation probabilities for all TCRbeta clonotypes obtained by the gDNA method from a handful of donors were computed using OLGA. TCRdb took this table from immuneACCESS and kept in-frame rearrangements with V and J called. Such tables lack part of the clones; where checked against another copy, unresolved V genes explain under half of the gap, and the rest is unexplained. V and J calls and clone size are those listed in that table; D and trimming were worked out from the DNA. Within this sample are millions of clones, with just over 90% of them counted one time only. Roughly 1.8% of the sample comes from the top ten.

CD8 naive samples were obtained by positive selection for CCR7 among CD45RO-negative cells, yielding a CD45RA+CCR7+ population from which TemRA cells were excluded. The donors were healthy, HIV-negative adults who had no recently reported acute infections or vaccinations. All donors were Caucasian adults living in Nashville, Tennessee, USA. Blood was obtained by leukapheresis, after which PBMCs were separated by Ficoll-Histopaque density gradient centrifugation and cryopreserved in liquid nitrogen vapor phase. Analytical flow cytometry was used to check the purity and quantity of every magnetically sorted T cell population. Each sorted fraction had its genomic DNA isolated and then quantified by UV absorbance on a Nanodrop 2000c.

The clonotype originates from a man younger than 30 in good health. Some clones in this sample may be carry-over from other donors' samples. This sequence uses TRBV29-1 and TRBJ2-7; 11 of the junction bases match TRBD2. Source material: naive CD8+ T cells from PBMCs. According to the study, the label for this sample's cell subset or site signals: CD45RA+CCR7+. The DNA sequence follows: TGCAGCGTTCGAGGACTAGCGGGCCAATTACCCTACGAGCAGTACTTC. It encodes CSVRGLAGQLPYEQYF.